This T cell receptor beta chain was identified in a study of cytomegalovirus exposure and HLA in healthy donors. Across the whole study: There were approximately 400 genotyped donors. Of these, 75% to 85% fell in the genetic ancestry cluster associated with self-reported Caucasian donors. Whole-study results and caveats: Further analysis was carried out later, and it showed several of the most significant clusters appearing linked to common viral pathogens. A missense DCLRE1C variant was associated with V- and J-gene trimming of TCR beta chains in a later analysis, and an independent cohort replicated the association.

With regard to this clone: What it binds is unknown.

Germline CDR1 is MNHNS and CDR2 is SASEGT. The J segment lost 1 base and the V segment lost 8 bases, leaving 11 bases of the junction unmatched. The CDR3 loop spans 15 amino acids. With 60 Vbeta and 13 Jbeta primers, the PCR was carried out. Profiled with immunoSEQ multiplex PCR; TCRdb holds only in-frame clones, not every one. The sample includes more than 95,000 clones, roughly 72% seen only once; the top ten take about 5.4%. The rearrangement links TRBV6-1 to TRBJ2-7; 7 bases match TRBD1. Input material: PBMCs. The origin of this receptor is a woman between 18 and 29 years old in good health and CMV-seropositive. The DNA for the CDR3 is TGTGCCAGCCTGAGAGCCTTGGGACAGTCCTACGAGCAGTACTTC. It yields the protein CASLRALGQSYEQYF.